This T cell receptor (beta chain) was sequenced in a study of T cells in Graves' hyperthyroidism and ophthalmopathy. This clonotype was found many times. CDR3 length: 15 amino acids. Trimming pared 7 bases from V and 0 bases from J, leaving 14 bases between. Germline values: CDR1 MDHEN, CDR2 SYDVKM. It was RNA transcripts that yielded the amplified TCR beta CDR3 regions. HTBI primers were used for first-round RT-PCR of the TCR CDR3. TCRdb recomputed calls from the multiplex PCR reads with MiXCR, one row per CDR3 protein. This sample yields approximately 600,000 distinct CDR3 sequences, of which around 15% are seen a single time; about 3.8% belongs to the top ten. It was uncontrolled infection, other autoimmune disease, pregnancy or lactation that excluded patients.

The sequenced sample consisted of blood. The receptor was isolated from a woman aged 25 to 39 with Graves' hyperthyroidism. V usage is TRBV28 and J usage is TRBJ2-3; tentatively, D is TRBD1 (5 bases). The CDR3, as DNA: TGTGCCAGCAAGGACACACTCTCTAGCACAGATACGCAGTATTTT. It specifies CASKDTLSSTDTQYF.